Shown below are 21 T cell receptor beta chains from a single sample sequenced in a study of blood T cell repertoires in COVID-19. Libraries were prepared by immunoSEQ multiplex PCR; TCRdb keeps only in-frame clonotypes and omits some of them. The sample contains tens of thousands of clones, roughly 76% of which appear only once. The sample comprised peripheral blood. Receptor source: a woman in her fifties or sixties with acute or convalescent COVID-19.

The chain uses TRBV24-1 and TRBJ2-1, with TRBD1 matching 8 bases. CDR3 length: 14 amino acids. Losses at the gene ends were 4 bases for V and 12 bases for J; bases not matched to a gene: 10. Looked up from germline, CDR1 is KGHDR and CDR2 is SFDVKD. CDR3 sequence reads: CATSDSGQGRGQFF. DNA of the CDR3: TGTGCCACCAGTGACAGCGGACAGGGAAGGGGGCAGTTCTTC.

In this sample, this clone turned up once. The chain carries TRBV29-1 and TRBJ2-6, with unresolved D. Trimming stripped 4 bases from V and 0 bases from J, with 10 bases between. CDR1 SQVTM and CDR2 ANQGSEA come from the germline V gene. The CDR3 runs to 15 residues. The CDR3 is CSVGTAYSGANVLTF. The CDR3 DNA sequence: TGCAGCGTTGGTACAGCATACTCTGGGGCCAACGTCCTGACTTTC.

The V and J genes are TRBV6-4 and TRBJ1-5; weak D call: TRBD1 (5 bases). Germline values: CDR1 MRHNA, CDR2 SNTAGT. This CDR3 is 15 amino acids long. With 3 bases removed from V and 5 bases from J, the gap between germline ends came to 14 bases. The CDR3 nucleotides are TGTGCCAGCAGTGATCCGGGGGAAGGCGATCAGCCCCAGCATTTT. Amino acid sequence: CASSDPGEGDQPQHF.

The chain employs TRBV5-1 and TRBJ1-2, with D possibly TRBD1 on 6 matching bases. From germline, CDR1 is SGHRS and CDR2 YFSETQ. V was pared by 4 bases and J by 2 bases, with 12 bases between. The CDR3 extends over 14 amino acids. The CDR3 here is CASSQDSSNYGYTF. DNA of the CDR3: TGCGCCAGCAGCCAGGACAGCTCGAACTATGGCTACACCTTC. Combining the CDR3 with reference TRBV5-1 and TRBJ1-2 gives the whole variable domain KAGVTQTPRYLIKTRGQQVTLSCSPISGHRSVSWYQQTPGQGLQFLFEYFSETQRNKGNFPGRFSGRQFSNSRSEMNVSTLELGDSALYLCASSQDSSNYGYTFGSGTRLTVV.

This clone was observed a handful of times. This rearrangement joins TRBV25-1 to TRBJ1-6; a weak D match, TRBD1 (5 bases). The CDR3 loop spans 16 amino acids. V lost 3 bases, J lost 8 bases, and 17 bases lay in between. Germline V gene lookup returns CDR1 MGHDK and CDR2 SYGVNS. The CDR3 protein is CASSDLGRGIDSPLHF. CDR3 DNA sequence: TGTGCCAGCAGTGATTTGGGACGGGGGATAGATTCACCCCTCCACTTT.

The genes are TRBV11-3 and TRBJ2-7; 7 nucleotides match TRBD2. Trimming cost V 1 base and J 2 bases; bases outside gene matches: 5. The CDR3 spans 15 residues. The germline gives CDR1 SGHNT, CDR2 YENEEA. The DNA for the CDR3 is TGTGCCAGCAGCTTAGCAGGACTAGGTCCCTACGAGCAGTACTTC. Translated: CASSLAGLGPYEQYF.

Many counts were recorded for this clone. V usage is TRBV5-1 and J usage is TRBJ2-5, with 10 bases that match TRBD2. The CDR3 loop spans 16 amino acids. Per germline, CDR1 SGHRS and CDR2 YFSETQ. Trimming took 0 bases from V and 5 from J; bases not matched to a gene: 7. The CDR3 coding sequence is TGCGCCAGCAGCTTGGCCGGGACTAGCGTTCCGGAGACCCAGTACTTC. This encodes CASSLAGTSVPETQYF.

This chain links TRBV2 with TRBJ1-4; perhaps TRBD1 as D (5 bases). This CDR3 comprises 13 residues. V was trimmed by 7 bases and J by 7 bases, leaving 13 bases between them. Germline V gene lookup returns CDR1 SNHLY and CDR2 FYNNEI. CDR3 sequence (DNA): TGTGCCAGCAACCAGAAGGGGCGTGAAAAACTGTTTTTT. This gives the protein CASNQKGREKLFF.

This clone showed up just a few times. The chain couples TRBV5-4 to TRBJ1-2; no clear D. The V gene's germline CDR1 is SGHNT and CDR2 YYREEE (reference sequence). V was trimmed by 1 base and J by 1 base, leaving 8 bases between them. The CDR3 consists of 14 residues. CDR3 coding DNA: TGTGCCAGCAGCTTGAAGTCGGTTAACTATGGCTACACCTTC. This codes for CASSLKSVNYGYTF.

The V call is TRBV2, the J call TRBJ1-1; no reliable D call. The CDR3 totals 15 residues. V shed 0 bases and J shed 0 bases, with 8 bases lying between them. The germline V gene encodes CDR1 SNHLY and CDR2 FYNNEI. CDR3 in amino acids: CASSEAAVMNTEAFF. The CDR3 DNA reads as TGTGCCAGCAGTGAAGCGGCGGTCATGAACACTGAAGCTTTCTTT.

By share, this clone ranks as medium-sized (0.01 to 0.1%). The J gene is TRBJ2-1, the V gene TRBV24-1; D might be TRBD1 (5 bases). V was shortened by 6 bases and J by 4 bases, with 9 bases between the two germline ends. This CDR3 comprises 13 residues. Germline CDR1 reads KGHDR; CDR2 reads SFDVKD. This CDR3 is CATSWGGYNEQFF. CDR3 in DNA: TGTGCCACCAGTTGGGGCGGATACAATGAGCAGTTCTTC.

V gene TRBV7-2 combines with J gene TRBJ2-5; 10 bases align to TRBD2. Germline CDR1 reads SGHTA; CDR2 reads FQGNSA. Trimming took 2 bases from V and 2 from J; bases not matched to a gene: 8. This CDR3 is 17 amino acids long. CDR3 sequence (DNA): TGTGCCAGCAGCTTAAAGCACTTTAGCGGGAGGCAAGAGACCCAGTACTTC. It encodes CASSLKHFSGRQETQYF.

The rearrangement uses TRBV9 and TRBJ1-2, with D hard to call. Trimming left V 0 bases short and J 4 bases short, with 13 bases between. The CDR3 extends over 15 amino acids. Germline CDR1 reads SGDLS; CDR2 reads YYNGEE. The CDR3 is CASSVGATRVYGYTF. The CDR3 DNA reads TGTGCCAGCAGCGTAGGTGCGACAAGAGTCTATGGCTACACCTTC.

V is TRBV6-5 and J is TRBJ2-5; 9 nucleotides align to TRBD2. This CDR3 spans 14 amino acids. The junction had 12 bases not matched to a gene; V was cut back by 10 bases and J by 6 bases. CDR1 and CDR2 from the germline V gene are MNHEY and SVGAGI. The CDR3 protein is CATDFSGSGQTQYF. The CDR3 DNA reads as TGTGCCACCGACTTTAGCGGGAGTGGGCAGACCCAGTACTTC.

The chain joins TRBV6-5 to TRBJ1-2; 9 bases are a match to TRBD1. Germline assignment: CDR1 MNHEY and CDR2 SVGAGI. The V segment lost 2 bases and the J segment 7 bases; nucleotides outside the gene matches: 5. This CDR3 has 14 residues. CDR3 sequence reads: CASSYTGQGGGYTF. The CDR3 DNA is TGTGCCAGCAGTTACACGGGACAGGGAGGTGGCTACACCTTC.

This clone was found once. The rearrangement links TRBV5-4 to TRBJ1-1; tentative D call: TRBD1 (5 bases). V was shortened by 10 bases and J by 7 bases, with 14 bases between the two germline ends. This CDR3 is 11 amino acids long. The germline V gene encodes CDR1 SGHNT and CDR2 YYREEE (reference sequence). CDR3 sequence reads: CAPPGDLEAFF. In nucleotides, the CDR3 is TGTGCCCCCCCGGGGGACCTTGAAGCTTTCTTT.

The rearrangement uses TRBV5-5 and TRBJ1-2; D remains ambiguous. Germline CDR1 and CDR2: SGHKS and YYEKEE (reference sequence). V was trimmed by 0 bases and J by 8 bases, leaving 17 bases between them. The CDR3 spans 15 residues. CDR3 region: CASSLAGSPREGYTF. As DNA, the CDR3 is TGTGCCAGCAGCTTGGCGGGCAGCCCTAGGGAGGGCTACACCTTC.

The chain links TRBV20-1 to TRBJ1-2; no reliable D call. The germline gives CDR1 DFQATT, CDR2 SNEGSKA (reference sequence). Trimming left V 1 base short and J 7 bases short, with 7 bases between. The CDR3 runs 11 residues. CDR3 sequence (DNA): TGCAGTGCTAGAGTCCCCTTTGGCTACACCTTC. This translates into CSARVPFGYTF.

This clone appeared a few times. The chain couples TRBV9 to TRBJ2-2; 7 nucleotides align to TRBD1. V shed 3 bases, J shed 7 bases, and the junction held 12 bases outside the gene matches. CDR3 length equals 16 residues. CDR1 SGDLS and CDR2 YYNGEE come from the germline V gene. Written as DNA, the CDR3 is TGTGCCAGCAGCGCCCAAACAGGGGACACTGGCGGGGAGCTGTTTTTT. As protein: CASSAQTGDTGGELFF.

This CDR3 is CASTPLGQGGTEAFF. Here the CDR3 DNA reads TGTGCCAGCACCCCCTTAGGGCAGGGAGGAACTGAAGCTTTCTTT. The chain carries TRBV19 and TRBJ1-1; weak D call: TRBD1 (5 bases). Trimming removed 9 bases at V and 5 bases at J, with 22 bases between. In germline, CDR1 is LNHDA, CDR2 SQIVND (reference sequence). This CDR3 contains 15 residues. The whole variable domain, remainder taken from reference TRBV19 and TRBJ1-1, is DGGITQSPKYLFRKEGQNVTLSCEQNLNHDAMYWYRQDPGQGLRLIYYSQIVNDFQKGDIAEGYSVSREKKESFPLTVTSAQKNPTAFYLCASTPLGQGGTEAFFGQGTRLTVV.

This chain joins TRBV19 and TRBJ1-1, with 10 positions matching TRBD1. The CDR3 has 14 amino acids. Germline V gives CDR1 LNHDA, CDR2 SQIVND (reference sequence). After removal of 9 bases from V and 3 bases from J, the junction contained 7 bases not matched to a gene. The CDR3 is CARGPGTGDTEAFF. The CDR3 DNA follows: TGTGCCAGGGGACCCGGGACAGGGGACACTGAAGCTTTCTTT.